Listed below are T cell receptor beta chains from one sample, sequenced in a study of blood T cells in healthy people across ages. TCRdb analysed the 5' RACE reads with MiXCR anew, one entry per CDR3 protein. The sample lists around 900,000 distinct CDR3 sequences, about 53% occurring once. Input material: blood. The receptors were gathered from a woman aged 55-70 years in good health. Each CDR3 is given with its conserved first and last residue. The order of the fields is J gene, V gene, clone size, D gene, CDR3 protein, CDR3 DNA. D genes are given only for firm matches. The size field is filled for only some rows; it gives once, few, many or a size class.

>TRBJ2-2|TRBV28|NA|NA
CASSLAGTSGGELFF
TGTGCCAGCAGTTTAGCAGGGACGTCGGGCGGGGAGCTGTTTTTT
>TRBJ1-5|TRBV28|NA|NA
CASSPSAGKANQPQHF
TGTGCCAGCAGTCCATCTGCGGGAAAAGCCAATCAGCCCCAGCATTTT
>TRBJ2-3|TRBV29-1|NA|NA
CSVVEGSDTQYF
TGCAGCGTTGTGGAGGGTTCAGATACGCAGTATTTT
>TRBJ2-3|TRBV24-1|NA|NA
CATSDARGLTDTQYF
TGTGCCACCAGTGATGCCCGGGGCCTCACAGATACGCAGTATTTT
>TRBJ2-5|TRBV15|few|TRBD1
CATSSTGTGSQYF
TGTGCCACCAGCTCTACCGGGACAGGTTCCCAGTACTTC
>TRBJ2-7|TRBV10-3|NA|TRBD2
CAISGVGTSAYEQYF
TGTGCCATCAGCGGGGTCGGGACTAGCGCTTACGAGCAGTACTTC
>TRBJ1-1|TRBV6-2/TRBV6-3|NA|NA
CASTYPNTEAFF
TGTGCCAGCACTTACCCGAACACTGAAGCTTTCTTT
>TRBJ1-2|TRBV6-5|NA|TRBD1
CATNQPGQNYGYTF
TGTGCCACCAATCAACCGGGACAGAACTATGGCTACACCTTC
>TRBJ2-6|TRBV29-1|once|NA
CSVQGTRSGPGANVLTF
TGCAGCGTACAAGGGACGCGAAGTGGCCCTGGGGCCAACGTCCTGACTTTC
>TRBJ2-1|TRBV7-9|NA|NA
CASSLDHSYNEQFF
TGTGCCAGCAGCTTAGACCACTCCTACAATGAGCAGTTCTTC
>TRBJ2-7|TRBV5-5|NA|NA
CASSSRISFKQYF
TGTGCCAGCAGCTCCCGGATTTCTTTCAAGCAGTACTTC
>TRBJ2-1|TRBV6-6|NA|TRBD1
CASKGQGARNEQFF
TGTGCCAGCAAGGGACAGGGGGCCAGGAATGAGCAGTTCTTC
>TRBJ2-3|TRBV4-2|few|TRBD1
CASSPLWTGLTDTQYF
TGTGCCAGCAGCCCTCTCTGGACAGGGCTAACAGATACGCAGTATTTT
>TRBJ2-5|TRBV6-6|few|NA
CASSSRSVLEETQYF
TGTGCCAGCAGTTCCAGGTCGGTACTGGAAGAGACCCAGTACTTC
>TRBJ2-7|TRBV7-2|few|TRBD2
CASSLAPSGISYEQYF
TGTGCCAGCAGCTTAGCTCCTAGCGGGATTAGCTACGAGCAGTACTTC
>TRBJ2-1|TRBV29-1|few|TRBD2
CSGLGNSYNEQFF
TGCAGTGGACTAGGGAACTCCTACAATGAGCAGTTCTTC
>TRBJ2-5|TRBV3-1|NA|NA
CASSQVRAGPHETQYF
TGTGCCAGCAGCCAAGTCAGGGCCGGTCCCCATGAGACCCAGTACTTC